A selection of T cell receptor beta chains follows, all from one sample in a study of blood T cell repertoires in COVID-19. TCRdb's table, derived via immunoSEQ multiplex PCR, lists solely in-frame clones and lacks some. The profile shows 150,000 to 250,000 clones, around 94% of them singletons. Sequencing was done on a sample of peripheral blood. These receptors originate from a man aged 25 to 40 with COVID-19, enrolled during active disease. CDR3s include the opening cysteine and the closing phenylalanine or tryptophan. A D gene is named only where the DNA matches it firmly. The size field is filled for only some rows; it gives once, few, many or a size class.

>.|TRBJ1-6|.|TRBV27
TGTGCCAGCAGTTTAACAGGGAACTATAATTCACCCCTCCACTTT
CASSLTGNYNSPLHF
>.|TRBJ1-5|TRBD1|TRBV7-2
TGTGCCAGCAGACCTGGACAGGTCAATCAGCCCCAGCATTTT
CASRPGQVNQPQHF
>.|TRBJ1-2|.|TRBV28
TGTGCCAGCAGTTTATGGAGGGTGAGGAACAGCGAAAACTATGGCTACACCTTC
CASSLWRVRNSENYGYTF
>.|TRBJ1-1|.|TRBV3-1/TRBV3-2
TGTGCCAGCAGCCCCAGGACGACAGGTGGCACTGAAGCTTTCTTT
CASSPRTTGGTEAFF
>once|TRBJ2-1|.|TRBV20-1
TGCAGTGCCACAAAAGCGGGTGAGCAGTTCTTC
CSATKAGEQFF
>.|TRBJ1-2|TRBD1|TRBV5-6
TGTGCCAGCAGCCTCAGGGGGCAGGGCTACACCTTC
CASSLRGQGYTF
>.|TRBJ1-1|.|TRBV10-3
TGTGCCATCAGTCCCAGGGGGAACACTGAAGCTTTCTTT
CAISPRGNTEAFF
>.|TRBJ1-5|.|TRBV27
TGTGCCAGCAGTTTATCGGGGGCCAATCAGCCCCAGCATTTT
CASSLSGANQPQHF
>.|TRBJ1-2|.|TRBV9
TGTGCCAGCAGCGTACTTCCGGAGGCGCGAGGCTACACCTTC
CASSVLPEARGYTF
>.|TRBJ2-3|TRBD1|TRBV5-1
TGCGCCAGCAGCAGGCGGGACAGGGTGAGCACAGATACGCAGTATTTT
CASSRRDRVSTDTQYF
>.|TRBJ2-2|.|TRBV9
TGTGCCAGCAGCGTAACGACTAGTTTTACCGGGGAGCTGTTTTTT
CASSVTTSFTGELFF
>.|TRBJ2-5|.|TRBV6-4
TGTGCCAGCAGTGACGGGGGGGACAGGAACAGCGGGCCCCGAGAGACCCAGTACTTC
CASSDGGDRNSGPRETQYF
>.|TRBJ1-2|.|TRBV4-1
TGCGCCAGCAGCCAAGATCGGGGGGTCGGCTATGGCTACACCTTC
CASSQDRGVGYGYTF
>once|TRBJ1-1|.|TRBV18
TGTGCCAGCTCACCTACCGGTCAAATCACCCGTTACGAAGCTTTCTTT
CASSPTGQITRYEAFF
>.|TRBJ2-1|TRBD2|TRBV5-5
TGTGCCAGCAGCTTGGCGGCGGGGGGGCTACTAGGGCAGTTCTTC
CASSLAAGGLLGQFF
>.|TRBJ1-1|.|TRBV14
TGTGCCAGCAGCCAAGGGCGCGGGTGGACTGAAGCTTTCTTT
CASSQGRGWTEAFF
>.|TRBJ1-3|.|TRBV14
TGTGCCAGCAGCCAAGATCCTCGGGGGAACACCATATATTTT
CASSQDPRGNTIYF
>.|TRBJ1-1|TRBD1|TRBV9
TGTGCCAGCAGCGCGACCGGGACAGGGGGAGAAGCTTTCTTT
CASSATGTGGEAFF
>.|TRBJ2-2|.|TRBV2
TGTGCCAGCAGGGACACCGCCTGGGAAACCGGGGAGCTGTTTTTT
CASRDTAWETGELFF
>once|TRBJ2-1|TRBD2|TRBV6-1
TGTGCCAGCAGTGAAATCAGCGGACTAGCGGGGTACAATGAGCAGTTCTTC
CASSEISGLAGYNEQFF
>.|TRBJ1-4|TRBD1|TRBV5-1
TGCGCCAGCAGCTTGGGACAGGGGAGGACTAATGAAAAACTGTTTTTT
CASSLGQGRTNEKLFF
>.|TRBJ1-6|.|TRBV3-1/TRBV3-2
TGTGCCAGCAGCCAAGATCGCAGGGTTAATTCACCCCTCCACTTT
CASSQDRRVNSPLHF
>.|TRBJ1-3|TRBD1|TRBV19
TGTGCCAGTAGTCCGCGGACAGGGACTGGAAACACCATATATTTT
CASSPRTGTGNTIYF
>.|TRBJ1-1|TRBD1|TRBV3-1/TRBV3-2
TGTGCCAGCAGCCAAGAGGGGACAGGGATCACTGAAGCTTTCTTT
CASSQEGTGITEAFF
>.|TRBJ2-3|TRBD2|TRBV6-1
TGTGCCAGCAGTGACAGGACTAGCGTCCCCCTCACTCTGTATTTT
CASSDRTSVPLTLYF
>.|TRBJ1-1|TRBD1|TRBV18
TGTGCCAGCTCAACAGGACAGGGATGGAACACTGAAGCTTTCTTT
CASSTGQGWNTEAFF
>.|TRBJ1-6|TRBD1|TRBV7-3
TGTGCCAGCAGCTGGACAGGGGATAATTCACCCCTCCACTTT
CASSWTGDNSPLHF
>.|TRBJ1-2|TRBD1|TRBV29-1
TGCAGCGTGGGGGACAGGGTGGCAGATGGCTACACCTTC
CSVGDRVADGYTF
>.|TRBJ2-1|TRBD2|TRBV5-1
TGCGCCAGCAGCAGTCTAGCGGGGTCGAAATACAATGAGCAGTTCTTC
CASSSLAGSKYNEQFF
>.|TRBJ1-2|TRBD1|TRBV5-1
TGCGCCAGCAGCTTACCGGGACAGGGAGCCCCTACTAACTATGGCTACACCTTC
CASSLPGQGAPTNYGYTF
>.|TRBJ2-1|TRBD2|TRBV6-5
TGTGCCAGCAGATATCTAGCGGGGGACAATGAGCAGTTCTTC
CASRYLAGDNEQFF
>.|TRBJ1-2|TRBD1|TRBV5-1
TGCGCCAGCAGCTTTACAGGGGGAGAGGCTAACTATGGCTACACCTTC
CASSFTGGEANYGYTF
>once|TRBJ2-5|.|TRBV9
TGTGCCAGCAGCGTAAAGCCTAGCAAGGAGACCCAGTACTTC
CASSVKPSKETQYF
>.|TRBJ1-1|.|TRBV19
TGTGCCAGTAGTATCGACCGGGGAATGAACACTGAAGCTTTCTTT
CASSIDRGMNTEAFF
>.|TRBJ2-3|TRBD1|TRBV7-2
TGTGCCAGCCTAAGGACAGGGCCAGATACGCAGTATTTT
CASLRTGPDTQYF
>.|TRBJ1-5|TRBD1|TRBV5-6
TGTGCCAGCAGCTTGATGACAGGGAATCAGCCCCAGCATTTT
CASSLMTGNQPQHF
>.|TRBJ1-1|.|TRBV7-9
TGTGCCAGCAGCTGGAGAGGCACTGAAGCTTTCTTT
CASSWRGTEAFF
>.|TRBJ2-5|.|TRBV9
TGTGCCAGCAGCGCTTCCCCCTCGAGTGGGGCCCAAGAGACCCAGTACTTC
CASSASPSSGAQETQYF
>.|TRBJ2-1|.|TRBV5-6
TGTGCCAGCAGCTATGGACTCGCCCAGTCCTACAATGAGCAGTTCTTC
CASSYGLAQSYNEQFF
>once|TRBJ1-5|.|TRBV18
TGTGCCAGCTCACCGTCAGGGAACAATCAGCCCCAGCATTTT
CASSPSGNNQPQHF
>.|TRBJ1-5|TRBD1|TRBV5-1
TGCGCCAGCAGCCGAACAGGGGGGGATCAGCCCCAGCATTTT
CASSRTGGDQPQHF
>.|TRBJ1-2|TRBD1|TRBV5-6
TGTGCCAGCAGCCCGACAGGGAATCGTGGCTACACCTTC
CASSPTGNRGYTF
>once|TRBJ2-1|.|TRBV6-4
TGTGCCAGCAGTAGTCAGGTACTCAATGAGCAGTTCTTC
CASSSQVLNEQFF
>once|TRBJ1-5|.|TRBV6-5
TGTGCCAGCAGTTACTCGGGAGGAAATCAGCCCCAGCATTTT
CASSYSGGNQPQHF
>.|TRBJ1-5|.|TRBV19
TGTGCCAGTAGCTCCGGGGGGGGCAATCAGCCCCAGCATTTT
CASSSGGGNQPQHF
>.|TRBJ2-1|TRBD2|TRBV19
TGTGCCAGTAAGAGCGGGGGTCCCAATGAGCAGTTCTTC
CASKSGGPNEQFF
>.|TRBJ2-2|TRBD1|TRBV9
TGTGCCAGCAGCGCACAGGGGTCGAACACCGGGGAGCTGTTTTTT
CASSAQGSNTGELFF
>once|TRBJ1-6|.|TRBV27
TGTGCCAGCAGTTTAAGGGTCGGGGATTCACCCCTCCACTTT
CASSLRVGDSPLHF
>once|TRBJ1-1|.|TRBV9
TGTGCCAGCAGCGTGGTAATAGGGGGCACTGAAGCTTTCTTT
CASSVVIGGTEAFF
>.|TRBJ1-3|TRBD1|TRBV19
TGTGCCAGTACCGAGACAGGGGTTAATGGAAACACCATATATTTT
CASTETGVNGNTIYF
>.|TRBJ1-1|.|TRBV10-3
TGTGCCATGCGACCGGACAGTCAGAACACTGAAGCTTTCTTT
CAMRPDSQNTEAFF
>once|TRBJ1-5|.|TRBV25-1
TGTGCCAGCAGTCATGCAGGGGCTATTTTGCCCCAGCATTTT
CASSHAGAILPQHF
>.|TRBJ2-3|TRBD2|TRBV3-1/TRBV3-2
TGTGCCAGCAGACGCTGGACTAGCGGGGGCCTTAGCACAGATACGCAGTATTTT
CASRRWTSGGLSTDTQYF